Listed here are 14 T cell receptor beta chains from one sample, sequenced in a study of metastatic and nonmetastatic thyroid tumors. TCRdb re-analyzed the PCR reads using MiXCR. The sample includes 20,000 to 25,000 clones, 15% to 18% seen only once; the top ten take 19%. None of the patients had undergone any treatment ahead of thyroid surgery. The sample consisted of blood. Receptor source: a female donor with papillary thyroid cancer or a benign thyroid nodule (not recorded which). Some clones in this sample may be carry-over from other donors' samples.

In nucleotides, the CDR3 is TGTGCCAGCTCACCAAGCGCCGGGGAGACCCAGTACTTC. Translated, it gives CASSPSAGETQYF. The chain uses TRBV18 and TRBJ2-5; D is ambiguous. V was trimmed by 2 bases and J by 5 bases, leaving 9 bases between them. CDR1 and CDR2 (germline): KGHSH, LQKENI. CDR3 size: 13 residues.

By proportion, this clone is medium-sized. CDR3 loop: CAKGLLSGNTIYF. As DNA, the CDR3 is TGCGCCAAGGGCCTGCTCTCTGGAAACACCATATATTTT. The chain links TRBV10-1 to TRBJ1-3, with D hard to call. The ends were cut back, 10 bases at V and 0 bases at J, with 10 bases in the middle. Germline loops: CDR1 WNHNN, CDR2 SYGVQD (reference sequence). This CDR3 is 13 amino acids long.

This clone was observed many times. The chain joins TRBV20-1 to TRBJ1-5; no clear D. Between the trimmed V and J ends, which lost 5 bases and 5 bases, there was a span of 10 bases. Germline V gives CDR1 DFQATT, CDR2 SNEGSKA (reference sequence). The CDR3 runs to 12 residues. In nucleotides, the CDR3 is TGCAGTGCTGGCCGGGTCCATCAGCCCCAGCATTTT. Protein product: CSAGRVHQPQHF.

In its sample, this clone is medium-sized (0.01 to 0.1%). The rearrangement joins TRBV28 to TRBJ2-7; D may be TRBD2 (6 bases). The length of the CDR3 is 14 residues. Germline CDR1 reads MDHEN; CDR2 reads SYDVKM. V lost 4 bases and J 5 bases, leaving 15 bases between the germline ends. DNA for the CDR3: TGTGCCAGCAGTTCGGGCGGGATTCTCAACGAGCAGTACTTC. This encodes CASSSGGILNEQYF.

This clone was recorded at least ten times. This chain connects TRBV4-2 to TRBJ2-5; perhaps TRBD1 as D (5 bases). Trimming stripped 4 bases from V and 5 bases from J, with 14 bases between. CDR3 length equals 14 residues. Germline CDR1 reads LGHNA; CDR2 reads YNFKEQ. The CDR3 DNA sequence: TGTGCCAGCAGCCGGGAACAGGATTCCGAGACCCAGTACTTC. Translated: CASSREQDSETQYF.

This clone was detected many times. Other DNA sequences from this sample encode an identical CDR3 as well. In DNA, the CDR3 is TGTGCCAGCAGCTTTGACACAGATACGCAGTATTTT. Its protein is CASSFDTDTQYF. This rearrangement joins TRBV7-9 to TRBJ2-3; D call uncertain. Trimming removed 3 bases from V and 2 bases from J, with 3 bases in between. The CDR3 runs 12 residues. Germline loops: CDR1 SEHNR, CDR2 FQNEAQ (reference sequence).

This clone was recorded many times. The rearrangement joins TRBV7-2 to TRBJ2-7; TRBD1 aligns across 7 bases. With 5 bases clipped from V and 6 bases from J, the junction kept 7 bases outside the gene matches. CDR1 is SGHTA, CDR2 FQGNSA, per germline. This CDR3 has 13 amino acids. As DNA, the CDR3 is TGTGCCAGCAGCGTGGACAGGCCGGGCGAGCAGTACTTC. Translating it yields CASSVDRPGEQYF.

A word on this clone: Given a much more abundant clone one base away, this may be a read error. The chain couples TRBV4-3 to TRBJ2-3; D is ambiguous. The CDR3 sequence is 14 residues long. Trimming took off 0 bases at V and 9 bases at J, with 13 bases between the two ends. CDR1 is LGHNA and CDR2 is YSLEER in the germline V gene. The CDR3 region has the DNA TGCGCCAGCAGCCAAGACCAGTCGATGTACACGCAGTATTTT. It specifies CASSQDQSMYTQYF.

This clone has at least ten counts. CDR3 coding DNA: TGTGCCAGCAGCTCCCAGGACAATGAGCAGTTCTTC. This encodes CASSSQDNEQFF. This rearrangement joins TRBV7-9 to TRBJ2-1; D unresolved. CDR3 length equals 12 residues. The V and J ends lost 4 bases and 5 bases respectively, with 6 bases between them. From germline, CDR1 is SEHNR and CDR2 FQNEAQ (reference sequence).

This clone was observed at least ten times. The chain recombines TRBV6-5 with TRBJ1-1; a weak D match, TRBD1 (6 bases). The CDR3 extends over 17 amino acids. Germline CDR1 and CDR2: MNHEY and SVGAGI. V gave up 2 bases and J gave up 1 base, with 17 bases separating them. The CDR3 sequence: CASSYAGPGATNTEAFF. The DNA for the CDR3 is TGTGCCAGCAGTTACGCGGGCCCAGGGGCTACGAACACTGAAGCTTTCTTT.

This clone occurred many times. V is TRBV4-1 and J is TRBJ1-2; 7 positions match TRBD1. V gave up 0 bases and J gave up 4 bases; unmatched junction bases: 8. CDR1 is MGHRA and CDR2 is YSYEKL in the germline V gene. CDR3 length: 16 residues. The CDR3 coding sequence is TGCGCCAGCAGCCAAGAAGGGGGCAGGGCCCGCTATGGCTACACCTTC. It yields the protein CASSQEGGRARYGYTF.

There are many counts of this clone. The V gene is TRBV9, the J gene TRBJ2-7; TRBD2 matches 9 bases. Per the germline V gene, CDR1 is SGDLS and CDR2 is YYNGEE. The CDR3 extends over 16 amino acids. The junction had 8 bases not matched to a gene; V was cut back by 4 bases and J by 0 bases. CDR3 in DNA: TGTGCCAGCAGCCCACGGGGAGCGGGGGGCTCCTACGAGCAGTACTTC. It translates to CASSPRGAGGSYEQYF.

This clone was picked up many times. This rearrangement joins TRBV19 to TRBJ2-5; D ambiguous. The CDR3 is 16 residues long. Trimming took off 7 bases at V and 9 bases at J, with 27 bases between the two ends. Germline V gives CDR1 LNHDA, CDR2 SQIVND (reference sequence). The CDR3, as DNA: TGTGCCAGTACTCCCACCATCGGCTCGGTCCAGCCCCCCCAGTACTTC. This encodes CASTPTIGSVQPPQYF.

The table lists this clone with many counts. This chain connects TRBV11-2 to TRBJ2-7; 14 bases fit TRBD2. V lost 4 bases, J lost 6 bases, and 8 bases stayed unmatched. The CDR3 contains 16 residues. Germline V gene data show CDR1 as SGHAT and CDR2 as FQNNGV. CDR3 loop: CASSYLVGLAGVEQYF. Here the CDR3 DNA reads TGTGCCAGCAGCTACCTGGTGGGACTAGCGGGAGTCGAGCAGTACTTC.